One and the same sample provided the 12 T cell receptor beta chains below, sequenced in a study of CD8 T cells in Susac syndrome. Reverse transcription of about 0.45 to 1 ug RNA was carried out with random hexamers. TCRdb used MiXCR to reprocess the immunoSEQ multiplex PCR reads, holding one entry per CDR3 protein. The table includes about 66,000 distinct CDR3 sequences, approximately 96% detected once. What was sequenced was CD8+ T cells from PBMCs. The receptors stem from a human donor with multiple sclerosis.

The chain combines TRBV12-3 or TRBV12-4 with TRBJ1-6, with 7 bases matching TRBD1. The V and J ends lost 6 bases and 10 bases, in that order; junction bases with no gene match: 6. This CDR3 contains 13 residues. CDR3 in amino acids: CASRQQGHSPLHF. The CDR3 DNA reads as TGTGCCAGCAGGCAACAGGGGCACTCACCCCTCCACTTT.

J is TRBJ1-2 and V is TRBV6-5; weak D call: TRBD1 (6 bases). The V end lost 6 bases, the J end lost 6 bases, and 17 bases lay between the germline ends. This CDR3 has 14 amino acids. Germline CDR1 and CDR2: MNHEY and SVGAGI. The CDR3 sequence: CASSPDGGMDGYTF. For the CDR3, the DNA is TGTGCCAGCAGCCCTGATGGGGGCATGGATGGCTACACCTTC.

The chain joins TRBV29-1 to TRBJ1-2, with D possibly TRBD1 on 5 matching bases. CDR3 size: 13 residues. The germline V gene encodes CDR1 SQVTM and CDR2 ANQGSEA. V was cut by 0 bases and J by 3 bases, with 8 bases left in between. CDR3 residues: CSVEDARDYGYTF. The CDR3 nucleotides read TGCAGCGTTGAAGACGCCAGGGACTATGGCTACACCTTC.

The chain recombines TRBV28 with TRBJ2-1; D ambiguous. Trimming stripped 5 bases from V and 12 bases from J, with 11 bases between. Germline V gene lookup returns CDR1 MDHEN and CDR2 SYDVKM. The CDR3 contains 11 residues. CDR3: CASSPTSGQFF. The CDR3 nucleotides read TGTGCCAGCAGTCCCACCAGTGGGCAGTTCTTC. Variable domain in full (rest from reference TRBV28 and TRBJ2-1): DVKVTQSSRYLVKRTGEKVFLECVQDMDHENMFWYRQDPGLGLRLIYFSYDVKMKEKGDIPEGYSVSREKKERFSLILESASTNQTSMYLCASSPTSGQFFGPGTRLTVL.

The genes are TRBV12-3 or TRBV12-4 and TRBJ2-5; TRBD1 matches 11 bases. With 5 bases clipped from V and 5 bases from J, the junction kept 7 bases outside the gene matches. This CDR3 is 15 amino acids long. The CDR3 protein is CASSPRTGGRETQYF. Written as DNA, the CDR3 is TGTGCCAGCAGTCCTCGGACAGGGGGCAGGGAGACCCAGTACTTC.

The chain combines TRBV28 with TRBJ2-7; D is tentatively TRBD1 or TRBD2 (6 bases each). From germline, CDR1 is MDHEN and CDR2 SYDVKM. The length of the CDR3 is 15 residues. Trimming took 4 bases from V and 0 from J, leaving 13 bases between them. CDR3 residues: CASSSRWGASYEQYF. For the CDR3, the DNA is TGTGCCAGCAGTTCCCGTTGGGGGGCCTCCTACGAGCAGTACTTC.

The rearrangement uses TRBV5-6 and TRBJ2-6; D may be TRBD2 (6 bases). Germline-derived CDR1 and CDR2 are SGHDT and YYEEEE. V lost 0 bases to trimming and J lost 0 bases, with 10 bases between them. The CDR3 loop spans 17 amino acids. In DNA form, the CDR3 reads TGTGCCAGCAGCTTGGAGGGACTCCTCTCTGGGGCCAACGTCCTGACTTTC. Translating it yields CASSLEGLLSGANVLTF. The entire variable domain, with the rest obtained from reference TRBV5-6 and TRBJ2-6, is as follows: DAGVTQSPTHLIKTRGQQVTLRCSPKSGHDTVSWYQQALGQGPQFIFQYYEEEERQRGNFPDRFSGHQFPNYSSELNVNALLLGDSALYLCASSLEGLLSGANVLTFGAGSRLTVL.

The DNA of the CDR3 is TGTGCCAGCAGCCAAGAATTATCGGGGTTGGAGACCCAGTACTTC. Its protein product is CASSQELSGLETQYF. The gene calls are TRBV3-1 and TRBJ2-5, with a possible D match to TRBD2 (5 bases). V was clipped by 0 bases and J by 5 bases, with 13 bases between them. Per germline, CDR1 LGHDT and CDR2 YNNKEL (reference sequence). The length of the CDR3 is 15 residues.

This sequence joins TRBV5-1 and TRBJ2-1; 8 bases are a match to TRBD1. Germline V gene lookup returns CDR1 SGHRS and CDR2 YFSETQ. The junction had 11 bases not matched to a gene; V was cut back by 4 bases and J by 8 bases. The CDR3 contains 15 residues. The CDR3 region is CASSPGTGRDDEQFF. The CDR3 DNA is TGCGCCAGCAGCCCCGGGACAGGCCGGGACGATGAGCAGTTCTTC. Complete variable domain (other parts from reference TRBV5-1 and TRBJ2-1): KAGVTQTPRYLIKTRGQQVTLSCSPISGHRSVSWYQQTPGQGLQFLFEYFSETQRNKGNFPGRFSGRQFSNSRSEMNVSTLELGDSALYLCASSPGTGRDDEQFFGPGTRLTVL.

The chain couples TRBV28 to TRBJ1-5, with D uncertain. Germline values: CDR1 MDHEN, CDR2 SYDVKM. V was trimmed by 3 bases and J by 5 bases, leaving 11 bases between them. The CDR3 loop spans 14 amino acids. The CDR3 is CASSLRNGYQPQHF. The DNA for the CDR3 is TGTGCCAGCAGTTTGCGGAATGGCTATCAGCCCCAGCATTTT. The full variable domain, its missing parts supplied by reference TRBV28 and TRBJ1-5, is DVKVTQSSRYLVKRTGEKVFLECVQDMDHENMFWYRQDPGLGLRLIYFSYDVKMKEKGDIPEGYSVSREKKERFSLILESASTNQTSMYLCASSLRNGYQPQHFGDGTRLSIL.

The chain combines TRBV5-1 with TRBJ2-1; D possibly corresponds to TRBD2 (6 bases). CDR1 and CDR2 from the germline V gene are SGHRS and YFSETQ. The CDR3 covers 16 residues. Deletions cut 3 bases from V and 0 bases from J, with 13 bases between. CDR3 nucleotides: TGCGCCAGCAGCTCGGCCTCTAGCGCCTCCTACAATGAGCAGTTCTTC. Its protein is CASSSASSASYNEQFF.

This rearrangement joins TRBV20-1 to TRBJ1-5; D is undetermined. This CDR3 is 15 amino acids long. Trimming took 2 bases from V and 7 from J, leaving 18 bases between them. CDR1 and CDR2 (germline): DFQATT, SNEGSKA (reference sequence). The CDR3 nucleotides are TGCAGTGCTAGATCTTTGGGTAGGGAGAGCCAGCCCCAGCATTTT. It codes for CSARSLGRESQPQHF.